This T cell receptor (beta chain) comes out of a study of blood T cell repertoires in COVID-19. Across the whole study: T cells, B-cell-depleted T cells, or PBMCs supplied cDNA or gDNA.

Participant age was roughly 18 to 100 years, and participants resided in 20 to 30 US areas. TCRdb's table, derived via immunoSEQ multiplex PCR, lists solely in-frame clones and lacks some. The sample includes approximately 290,000 clones, approximately 85% seen only once; the top ten take roughly 4%. The CDR3 runs 15 residues. With 2 bases removed from V and 10 bases from J, the gap between germline ends came to 20 bases. Germline loops: CDR1 SGHDN, CDR2 FVKESK. This clonotype originated in a woman under 40 who had recovered from COVID-19. Sequencing was done on a sample of PBMCs or T cells enriched from blood (not recorded which). The V and J genes are TRBV14 and TRBJ1-1; no firm D call. The CDR3 DNA reads as TGTGCCAGCAGCCAACTTGGAAAGCGGGCTAGTGTAGCTTTCTTT. Amino acid sequence: CASSQLGKRASVAFF.